Following are 19 T cell receptor beta chains from one sample sequenced in a study of cytomegalovirus exposure and HLA in healthy donors. Primers: 60 Vbeta forward and 13 Jbeta reverse. Data came from immunoSEQ multiplex PCR; TCRdb stores just in-frame clones and leaves some out. The sample shows more than 95,000 clones, over 60% of them seen only once. Sequences were obtained from PBMCs. These receptors were obtained from a man aged 45-65 years in good health and CMV-seronegative.

The chain joins TRBV7-9 to TRBJ2-6; 9 nucleotides agree with TRBD2. V shed 8 bases and J 1 base; nucleotides not matched to a gene: 15. The length of the CDR3 is 19 residues. Germline lookup yields CDR1 SEHNR and CDR2 FQNEAQ (reference sequence). CDR3 protein: CASPRSEGGGASGANVLTF. CDR3 coding DNA: TGTGCCAGCCCTCGATCAGAGGGCGGGGGGGCTTCTGGGGCCAACGTCCTGACTTTC. Together with reference TRBV7-9 and TRBJ2-6, the CDR3 gives the full variable domain: DTGVSQNPRHKITKRGQNVTFRCDPISEHNRLYWYRQTLGQGPEFLTYFQNEAQLEKSRLLSDRFSAERPKGSFSTLEIQRTEQGDSAMYLCASPRSEGGGASGANVLTFGAGSRLTVL.

The chain combines TRBV15 with TRBJ2-3, with D perhaps TRBD2 (6 bases). The CDR3 sequence is 14 residues long. V was trimmed by 6 bases and J by 2 bases, leaving 12 bases between them. Per germline, CDR1 LNHNV and CDR2 YYDKDF (reference sequence). The DNA of the CDR3 is TGTGCCACCAGTCTTGGCGGGGACACAGATACGCAGTATTTT. It codes for CATSLGGDTDTQYF.

This clone was recorded only once. V is TRBV6-5 and J is TRBJ2-7, with a tentative D call TRBD2 (6 bases). The germline gives CDR1 MNHEY, CDR2 SVGAGI. The V end was cut by 5 bases, the J end by 3 bases, with 14 bases between. The CDR3 contains 14 residues. The DNA for the CDR3 is TGTGCCAGCAGTGGGGACGGGGGAGTCTACGAGCAGTACTTC. This encodes CASSGDGGVYEQYF.

The rearrangement uses TRBV15 and TRBJ1-4; D ambiguous. The CDR3 is 14 residues long. Trimming took off 5 bases at V and 3 bases at J, with 10 bases between the two ends. The germline V gene encodes CDR1 LNHNV and CDR2 YYDKDF (reference sequence). This CDR3 is CATSFEGSNEKLFF. The CDR3 DNA sequence: TGTGCCACCAGCTTCGAGGGTTCTAATGAAAAACTGTTTTTT.

The table lists this clone with a count of one. CDR3: CASSLALSSGANVLTF. Written as DNA, the CDR3 is TGTGCCAGCAGCTTAGCTCTCAGCTCTGGGGCCAACGTCCTGACTTTC. This sequence joins TRBV11-2 and TRBJ2-6, with D hard to call. This CDR3 region has 16 residues. Germline CDR1 SGHAT, CDR2 FQNNGV. Trimming stripped 1 base from V and 0 bases from J, with 7 bases between.

The V call is TRBV9, the J call TRBJ1-2; no clear D gene. Germline assignment: CDR1 SGDLS and CDR2 YYNGEE. This CDR3 contains 14 residues. V was clipped by 0 bases and J by 5 bases, with 11 bases between them. The CDR3 here is CASSVDSNVYGYTF. The DNA for the CDR3 is TGTGCCAGCAGCGTAGACTCAAACGTATATGGCTACACCTTC.

This CDR3 is CASSPLPGLAGGGTGELFF. The DNA for the CDR3 is TGTGCCAGCAGCCCTCTTCCGGGACTAGCGGGGGGCGGTACCGGGGAGCTGTTTTTT. The V gene is TRBV7-9, the J gene TRBJ2-2, with 15 bases aligning to TRBD2. The J segment lost 5 bases and the V segment lost 5 bases, leaving 12 bases of the junction unmatched. This CDR3 comprises 19 residues. Germline V CDR1 and CDR2: SEHNR, FQNEAQ (reference sequence).

V and J are TRBV30 and TRBJ1-6; 10 positions agree with TRBD1. V dropped 0 bases and J dropped 10; count of bases not matched to a gene: 3. CDR3 length: 14 residues. CDR1 and CDR2 from the germline V gene are GTSNPN and SVGIG (reference sequence). CDR3 in DNA: TGTGCCTGGAGTGTTGGGACAGGGGAATCACCCCTCCACTTT. Translating gives CAWSVGTGESPLHF.

Notes on this clone: Germline and junction disagree at one end, which may indicate a read error. This sequence joins TRBV11-2 and TRBJ2-1; D is ambiguous. This CDR3 is 13 amino acids long. Germline values: CDR1 SGHAT, CDR2 FQNNGV. CDR3 sequence reads: CASSDSPYDEQFF. CDR3 sequence (DNA): TGTGCCAGCAGCGACTCCCCCTACGATGAGCAGTTCTTC. The whole variable domain, filled in from reference TRBV11-2 and TRBJ2-1, reads EAGVAQSPRYKIIEKRQSVAFWCNPISGHATLYWYQQILGQGPKLLIQFQNNGVVDDSQLPKDRFSAERLKGVDSTLKIQPAKLEDSAVYLCASSDSPYDEQFFGPGTRLTVL.

CDR3 protein: CSAMDYPKQFF. The CDR3 DNA follows: TGCAGTGCAATGGACTACCCTAAGCAGTTCTTC. The chain employs TRBV20-1 and TRBJ2-1; tentative D call: TRBD2 (6 bases). Trimming pared 6 bases from V and 11 bases from J, leaving 14 bases between. This CDR3 spans 11 amino acids. Germline CDR1 reads DFQATT; CDR2 reads SNEGSKA (reference sequence).

This clone was seen a few times. The chain recombines TRBV2 with TRBJ2-1; 8 bases fit TRBD2. V dropped 5 bases and J dropped 1; count of bases not matched to a gene: 4. Germline V lookup: CDR1 SNHLY, CDR2 FYNNEI. The CDR3 has 15 amino acids. CDR3 region: CASSKIAGSYNEQFF. The CDR3 coding sequence is TGTGCCAGCAGTAAAATAGCGGGGTCCTACAATGAGCAGTTCTTC.

The genes are TRBV27 and TRBJ1-2; no clear D gene. Trimming took off 4 bases at V and 5 bases at J, with 11 bases between the two ends. This CDR3 is 13 amino acids long. The germline gives CDR1 MNHEY, CDR2 SMNVEV (reference sequence). The CDR3 region is CASSSLGGYGYTF. In DNA form, the CDR3 reads TGTGCCAGCAGTTCCCTGGGAGGGTATGGCTACACCTTC.

In its sample, this clone was seen a few times. Other DNA sequences of this sample code for an identical CDR3. This sequence joins TRBV6-1 and TRBJ2-3; the match to TRBD2 covers 8 bases. The CDR3 length is 14 residues. Unmatched junction bases numbered 5, after V lost 8 bases and J lost 1 base. Germline V gene data show CDR1 as MNHNS and CDR2 as SASEGT. The CDR3 sequence: CASLTSGGTDTQYF. The DNA of the CDR3 is TGTGCCAGCCTCACTAGCGGTGGCACAGATACGCAGTATTTT.

This rearrangement joins TRBV4-3 to TRBJ1-2, with D perhaps matching TRBD1 (5 bases). Looked up from germline, CDR1 is LGHNA and CDR2 is YSLEER. Trimming removed 1 base at V and 2 bases at J, with 23 bases between. The CDR3 covers 19 residues. The CDR3 DNA sequence: TGCGCCAGCAGCCAAGCCCTCATACCCTCGGGGGTCGACAACTATGGCTACACCTTC. This translates into CASSQALIPSGVDNYGYTF.

The V gene is TRBV18, the J gene TRBJ2-2; no clear D gene. Deletions cut 4 bases from V and 1 base from J, with 13 bases between. Looked up from germline, CDR1 is KGHSH and CDR2 is LQKENI. The CDR3 sequence is 16 residues long. The chain's CDR3 is CASSQSPAENTGELFF. The DNA of the CDR3 is TGTGCCAGCTCACAGAGCCCCGCTGAGAACACCGGGGAGCTGTTTTTT.

This sequence joins TRBV7-7 and TRBJ2-3; 8 nucleotides line up with TRBD2. CDR3 size: 16 residues. After removal of 1 base from V and 2 bases from J, the junction contained 5 bases not matched to a gene. Germline V gene data show CDR1 as SSHAT and CDR2 as FNYEAQ (reference sequence). The CDR3 protein is CASSLGSGGNTDTQYF. The CDR3 bases are TGTGCCAGCAGCTTAGGGAGCGGGGGAAACACAGATACGCAGTATTTT.

The genes are TRBV5-4 and TRBJ1-1, with 7 bases aligning to TRBD1. CDR1 and CDR2 (germline): SGHNT, YYREEE (reference sequence). The CDR3 contains 14 residues. With V trimmed by 6 bases and J by 4 bases, 9 bases remained unmatched. The CDR3 region has the DNA TGTGCCAGCACGCCAGGGGGAAAAGGCACTGAAGCTTTCTTT. Translation: CASTPGGKGTEAFF.

This clone has just a few counts. The gene calls are TRBV19 and TRBJ2-2, with 9 bases aligning to TRBD1. Per the germline V gene, CDR1 is LNHDA and CDR2 is SQIVND (reference sequence). The CDR3 totals 14 residues. The V and J ends lost 4 bases and 5 bases, in that order; junction bases with no gene match: 2. The DNA for the CDR3 is TGTGCCAGTAGTAAGGGACAGGGAACCGGGGAGCTGTTTTTT. Translating gives CASSKGQGTGELFF.

The chain links TRBV5-1 to TRBJ1-1; the D gene is possibly TRBD1 (6 bases). Germline V gene sequence: CDR1 SGHRS, CDR2 YFSETQ. Trimming took 3 bases from V and 3 from J, leaving 12 bases between them. The CDR3 contains 14 residues. The CDR3 sequence: CASSSGQGHTEAFF. In nucleotides, the CDR3 is TGCGCCAGCAGCTCTGGTCAGGGGCACACTGAAGCTTTCTTT.